This note documents a single T cell receptor (beta chain) sequence. How the authors handled the data: For nucleated cells, counts were estimated from reference gene primer amplification. The data were produced by immunoSEQ multiplex PCR, yet TCRdb's version contains in-frame clones alone and is incomplete. Clone size and V and J calls were adopted from that table, with D and trimming inferred from the DNA. The sample consists of roughly 140,000 clones, approximately 81% of them appearing once. The sample originates from a study of blood T cell repertoires in COVID-19. Across the study: Whether acute or convalescent, the COVID-19 samples came from the United States, Italy and Spain. The analysed material was cDNA or gDNA that came from T cells, B-cell-depleted T cells, or PBMCs.

The CDR3 contains 16 residues. The V end lost 3 bases, the J end lost 3 bases, and 18 bases lay between the germline ends. Germline V gives CDR1 MNHEY, CDR2 SVGEGT. The source material was peripheral blood. This sequence originates from a human donor in a cohort sampled during active COVID-19. The chain uses TRBV6-2 or TRBV6-3 and TRBJ2-7, with TRBD2 as a possible D gene (6 bases). CDR3 DNA: TGTGCCAGCAGTTATCGCGGGGCCTCTATCCTCTACGAGCAGTACTTC. This translates into CASSYRGASILYEQYF.